This TCR beta chain was profiled in a study of shared clonotypes between healthy human individuals (dated by TCRdb to 2018 to 2020). For context, the study as a whole: The cohort included a few men and a couple of women between 18 and 49 years of age. For each donor, CD4 naive and CD4 memory were each run on three plates, CD8 naive on two plates, and CD8 memory on one plate. To increase sequencing depth and limit assay-specific biases, different laboratories used diverse techniques to prepare libraries and sequence TCR repertoires. To estimate repertoire size and how much clonotype sharing occurs between individuals, the study deeply sequenced the blood TCR repertoires of five healthy adults. Per donor, leukapheresis produced somewhere between about 0.94 and 8.9 billion PBMCs. The study at large found these results: The small number of donors limited the genetic and exposure-history diversity represented. Larger estimated clonotype richness was generally found for naive subsets than for memory subsets. Based on pairwise subsampling, the degree of clonotype sharing among donors was expected to be affected by sequencing depth. Sampling was limited to blood, and TCR repertoires in tissue likely differ from TCR repertoires in blood. Across a few donors, about 4.5% of naive CD4, approximately 3.5% of naive CD8, approximately 2.5% of memory CD4, and approximately 0.42% of memory CD8 clonotypes were shared. Incomplete sequencing was indicated by rarefaction of sorted-subset datasets, despite the large sequencing depth. Compared with non-shared clonotypes, clonotypes shared by all four sorted-subset donors had higher generation probabilities.

Note on this clone: No antigen is known for it. No base quality information exists; no much larger clone differs at one position.

TCR CDR3 regions were amplified from genomic DNA by multiplex PCR using the deep immunoSEQ assay. Genomic DNA extracted from each cell subset was distributed evenly over all wells of several immunoSEQ 96-well plates, and each plate served as one replicate. For sorted subsets, each replicate PCR was loaded with about 200 ng genomic DNA, equivalent to about 30,000 T cell genomes. Purified libraries were quantified with a Qubit 3.0 fluorometer, sized on a Bioanalyzer 2100, and re-quantified with the KAPA Library Quantification kit. A separate single-read 150-cycle Illumina NextSeq 550 flow cell was used to sequence each immunoSEQ 96-well plate. The study's own analysis went as follows. Because the immunoSEQ output held only junctional sequences and lacked quality scores, the filtering could not match the filtering applied to full-length reads. Sequences were annotated with PyIR, a Python wrapper for IgBLAST v1.9, and V/J genes and CDR3 were assigned using IMGT germline references. Any read was removed if the V/J assignment was weak (E-value above 1e-6), the CDR3 was missing, or the read contained stop codons, out-of-frame junctions, or ambiguous translated residues. V3J clonotypes were defined as sequences sharing an identical inferred V gene, J gene, and CDR3 amino acid sequence. Percentage overlap between repertoires was calculated by dividing the number of shared unique clonotypes by the size of the smaller repertoire. RTK rarefaction, the Chao1 estimator, and Recon v2.1 estimates of unobserved clonotypes were used to assess repertoire richness. For all TCRbeta clonotypes obtained by the gDNA method from four donors, generation probabilities were computed with OLGA. TCRdb re-hosts the immuneACCESS table, in-frame sequences only. Its copies lack some clones; in the studies checked, an unresolved V gene accounts for under half of them, and the cause for the rest is not known. From that table come the V and J calls and clone size; the DNA was used to work out D and trimming. Across this sample there are roughly 2.1 million clones, with 93% seen only once. The ten biggest clones cover around 1.7% of the sample.

Via the germline V gene (reference sequence), CDR1 is MNHEY and CDR2 SMNVEV. V is cut back by 4 bases and J by 6 bases, with 10 bases in the junction unmatched. The CDR3 has 16 amino acids, counting the end cysteine and phenylalanine. Just the 48-base CDR3 DNA is kept, in frame starting at base 1. CD8 naive samples were CD45RO-negative cells positively selected for CCR7, giving a CD45RA+CCR7+ population that excluded TemRA cells. Donors were healthy HIV-negative adults with no recently reported acute infections or vaccinations. All donors were Caucasian adults living in Nashville, Tennessee, USA. After blood collection by leukapheresis, PBMCs were isolated using Ficoll-Histopaque density gradient centrifugation and then cryopreserved in the vapor phase of liquid nitrogen. Analytical flow cytometry was used to check the purity and quantity of each magnetically sorted T cell population. Genomic DNA was isolated from every sorted fraction and measured by UV absorbance on a Nanodrop 2000c.

The TCR comes from a man aged 18 to 30 in good health. Some clones in this sample may be carry-over from other donors' samples. The sample comprised naive CD8+ T cells from PBMCs. The cell subset or site label on this specimen signifies: CD45RA+CCR7+. The V gene is TRBV27 and the J gene is TRBJ2-7, with TRBD2 matching 12 junction bases. The CDR3 here reads CASSYQRLAGVGEQYF. The DNA sequence reads TGTGCCAGCAGTTACCAACGACTAGCGGGAGTTGGCGAGCAGTACTTC.